The entry below gives a single T cell receptor (beta chain) sequence along with its context. Its target is not known. The germline V gene encodes CDR1 WSHSY and CDR2 SAAADI. Trimming removed 9 bases from V and 4 bases from J; junction bases left unmatched: 9. The CDR3 runs to 13 residues. PCR used 60 Vbeta primers and 13 Jbeta primers. The assay was immunoSEQ multiplex PCR, and TCRdb's table has in-frame clones only and misses some. The data contain about 67,000 clones, about 82% of them singletons. These data originate in a study of cytomegalovirus exposure and HLA in healthy donors. The overall study: Researchers previously reported finding just under 120 million unique TCR beta sequences from around 200 million T cells.

Donors were ostensibly healthy at sampling, although undocumented immune exposures were probable. Study-level points and caveats: CMV serostatus was the sole immune exposure information available.

This receptor was taken from a woman in her 30s in good health and CMV-seronegative. The chain employs TRBV10-2 and TRBJ2-7; 7 nucleotides line up with TRBD1. Sequenced material: PBMCs. The CDR3: CASRYQGVYEQYF. Here the CDR3 DNA reads TGCGCCAGTAGGTACCAGGGGGTTTACGAGCAGTACTTC.